The rows below give T cell receptor beta chains drawn from one sample of a study of regulatory T cells in long-lasting Graves disease. TCRdb re-called the multiplex PCR reads with MiXCR, one entry per CDR3 protein. Found here are 350,000 to 450,000 distinct CDR3 sequences, 23% of them singletons; the top ten hold 28%. The input for sequencing was peripheral blood mononuclear cells (PBMCs), taken when the disease was refractory, from a patient treated with antithyroid drugs. The source is a woman between 40 and 55 years old with Graves disease. Each CDR3 is given with its conserved first and last residue. The D gene is left open where the match is weak. Not all rows give a size; the values are once, few, many and, for expanded clones, a class.

j_call clone_size d_call v_call cdr3_nt cdr3_aa
TRBJ1-4 NA NA TRBV5-5 TGTGCCAGCAGCTTGGTTGCTGGGTTTGCGGAAAAACTGTTTTTT CASSLVAGFAEKLFF
TRBJ1-5 many NA TRBV28 TGTGCCAGCAGTTTATCAGGACAAGTTGACAGGAGGGATTTT CASSLSGQVDRRDF
TRBJ2-3 NA TRBD2 TRBV27 TGTGCCAGCAGTCCAGGACTAGCTCCCAATACGCAGTATTTT CASSPGLAPNTQYF
TRBJ2-7 many TRBD2 TRBV20-1 TGCAGTGCTAGAGTGCGCGGGAGGGTCCCCTACGAGCAGTACTTC CSARVRGRVPYEQYF
TRBJ2-6 NA TRBD2 TRBV7-2 TGTGCCAGCAGCTTAAGGGGACTAGCGTCTGGGGCCAACGTCCTGACTTTC CASSLRGLASGANVLTF
TRBJ2-7 NA NA TRBV27 TGTGCCAGCAAAAAGGGCAGCTCCTACGAGCAGTACTTC CASKKGSSYEQYF
TRBJ2-5 many TRBD2 TRBV11-2 TGTGCCAGCAGCTCCTGGGGACTAGCGGGAAGGGAGACCCAGTACTTC CASSSWGLAGRETQYF
TRBJ2-5 many NA TRBV24-1 TGTGCCACCAGTGATTTGCAAGCCGGGCAGGAAGAGACCCAGTACTTC CATSDLQAGQEETQYF
TRBJ1-1 NA TRBD1 TRBV20-1 TGCAGTGCTAGAGATACAAAGGGACAGAAGAACACTGAAGCTTTCTTT CSARDTKGQKNTEAFF
TRBJ2-6 many NA TRBV27 TGTGCCAGCAGCCACACCATCTCTGGGGCCAACGTCCTGACTTTC CASSHTISGANVLTF
TRBJ1-2 many TRBD1 TRBV27 TGTGCCAGCAGTTTTAGGGGGCCAACCAACTATGGCTACACCTTC CASSFRGPTNYGYTF
TRBJ2-7 many TRBD2 TRBV27 TGTGCCAGCAGTTTACAGCTAGCGGGAGTCGGCGAGCAGTACTTC CASSLQLAGVGEQYF
TRBJ2-5 NA TRBD2 TRBV24-1 TGTGCCACCAGTGACACTAGCGGGAGCGGTGAGACCCAGTACTTC CATSDTSGSGETQYF
TRBJ2-5 many NA TRBV7-9 TGTGCCAGCAGCTTAGCCTTAAGGACACAAGAGACCCAGTACTTC CASSLALRTQETQYF
TRBJ2-5 NA NA TRBV6-1 TGTGCCAGCAGTATAAGGAGCGCCCAGTACTTC CASSIRSAQYF
TRBJ2-3 NA TRBD2 TRBV7-9 TGTGCCAGCAGCCCAATCGGAGCGGGAGTGTCTGATACGCAGTATTTT CASSPIGAGVSDTQYF
TRBJ2-5 NA NA TRBV11-2 TGTGCCAGCAGCTTAGTAGGTCCGTTCTTCGAGACCCAGTACTTC CASSLVGPFFETQYF
TRBJ1-6 many TRBD1 TRBV2 TGTGCCAGCAGTGAAGTGGACAGGGTTTATTCACCCCTCCACTTT CASSEVDRVYSPLHF
TRBJ2-7 few TRBD1 TRBV12-3/TRBV12-4 TGTGCCAGCAGGTTAAACAGGGGGTTTTCGTACGAGCAGTACTTC CASRLNRGFSYEQYF
TRBJ2-2 few NA TRBV28 TGTGCCTGCAGGGGATGGGACACCGGGGAGCTGTTTTTT CACRGWDTGELFF
TRBJ1-1 many NA TRBV12-3/TRBV12-4 TGTGCCAGCAGCAAACAGGGACCTTTGAACACTGAAGCTTTCTTT CASSKQGPLNTEAFF
TRBJ2-7 many TRBD2 TRBV28 TGTGCCAGCAGTACCCCTGGGAGGGGTGGTTACTACGAGCAGTACTTC CASSTPGRGGYYEQYF
TRBJ2-7 NA TRBD2 TRBV20-1 TGCAGTGCTAGTGGGACTAGCGGGAGGGCCCTCTACGAGCAGTACTTC CSASGTSGRALYEQYF
TRBJ2-7 many TRBD2 TRBV19 TGTGCCAGCAAAATCTCTAGCGGGGTTGCCTACGAGCAGTACTTC CASKISSGVAYEQYF
TRBJ1-1 NA NA TRBV7-8 TGTGCCAGCAGCTTAGGAACAAGGGTTACTGAAGCTTTCTTT CASSLGTRVTEAFF
TRBJ2-5 NA NA TRBV18 TGTGCCAGCTCACCGTCGAAGATCCAAGAGACCCAGTACTTC CASSPSKIQETQYF
TRBJ1-1 many NA TRBV28 TGTGCCATCTCAGGGGCCACTGAAGCTTTCTTT CAISGATEAFF
TRBJ1-2 NA NA TRBV30 TGTGCCACCCATACTCGGTTTAACTATGGCTACACCTTC CATHTRFNYGYTF
TRBJ1-1 many NA TRBV28 TGTGCCAGCGCCAGGGGCGCTGAAGCTTTCTTT CASARGAEAFF
TRBJ2-4 many NA TRBV16 TGTGCCAGCAGCCATACATTCGACATTCAGTACTTC CASSHTFDIQYF
TRBJ1-1 many NA TRBV2 TGTGCCAGCAGTGTCCACATGAACACTGAAGCTTTCTTT CASSVHMNTEAFF
TRBJ2-2 many TRBD1 TRBV2 TGTGCCAGCTTCAGGACAGGGGGCGCGAACACCGGGGAGCTGTTTTTT CASFRTGGANTGELFF